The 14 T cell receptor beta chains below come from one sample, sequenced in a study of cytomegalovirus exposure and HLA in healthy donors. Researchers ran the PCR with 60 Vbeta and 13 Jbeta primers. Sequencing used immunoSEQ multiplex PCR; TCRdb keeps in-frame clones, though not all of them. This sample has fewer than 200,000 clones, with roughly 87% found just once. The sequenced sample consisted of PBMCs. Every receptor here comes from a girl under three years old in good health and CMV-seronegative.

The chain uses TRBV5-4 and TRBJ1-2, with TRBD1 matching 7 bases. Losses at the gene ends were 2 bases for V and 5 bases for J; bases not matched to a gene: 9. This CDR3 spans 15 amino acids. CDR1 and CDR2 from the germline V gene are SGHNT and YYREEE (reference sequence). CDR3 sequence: CASSLPDRAGYGYTF. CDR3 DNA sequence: TGTGCCAGCAGCTTACCCGACAGGGCTGGGTATGGCTACACCTTC.

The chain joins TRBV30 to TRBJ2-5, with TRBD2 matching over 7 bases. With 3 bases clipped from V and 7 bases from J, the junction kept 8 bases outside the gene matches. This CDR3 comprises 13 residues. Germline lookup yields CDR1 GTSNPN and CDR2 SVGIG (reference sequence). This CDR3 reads CAWSLSGPGTQYF. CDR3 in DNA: TGTGCCTGGAGCCTTAGCGGGCCGGGGACCCAGTACTTC. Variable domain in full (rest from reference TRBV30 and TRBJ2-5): SQTIHQWPATLVQPVGSPLSLECTVEGTSNPNLYWYRQAAGRGLQLLFYSVGIGQISSEVPQNLSASRPQDRQFILSSKKLLLSDSGFYLCAWSLSGPGTQYFGPGTRLLVL.

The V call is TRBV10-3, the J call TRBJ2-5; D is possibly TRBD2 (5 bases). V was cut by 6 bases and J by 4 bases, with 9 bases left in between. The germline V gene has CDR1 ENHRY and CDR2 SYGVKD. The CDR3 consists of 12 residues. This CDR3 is CAIRGSTETQYF. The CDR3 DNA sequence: TGTGCCATCAGGGGGAGCACAGAGACCCAGTACTTC.

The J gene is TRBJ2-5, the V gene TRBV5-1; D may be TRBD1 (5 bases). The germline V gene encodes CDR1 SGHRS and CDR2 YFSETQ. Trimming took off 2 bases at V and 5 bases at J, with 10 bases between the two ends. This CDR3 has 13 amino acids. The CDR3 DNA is TGCGCCAGCAGCTTCGCAGGGTTGGAGACCCAGTACTTC. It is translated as CASSFAGLETQYF.

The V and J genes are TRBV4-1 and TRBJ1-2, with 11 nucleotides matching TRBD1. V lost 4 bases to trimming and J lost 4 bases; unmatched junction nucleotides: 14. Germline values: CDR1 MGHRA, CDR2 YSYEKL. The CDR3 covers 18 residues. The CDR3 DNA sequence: TGCGCCAGCAGCCCCGGAAGCTCAGGACAGGGGGCCGTCTATGGCTACACCTTC. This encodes CASSPGSSGQGAVYGYTF.

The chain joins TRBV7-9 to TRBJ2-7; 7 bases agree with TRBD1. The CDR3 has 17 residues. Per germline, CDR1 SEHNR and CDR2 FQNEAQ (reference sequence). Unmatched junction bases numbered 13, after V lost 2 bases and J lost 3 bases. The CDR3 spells CASSLPPTGTDHYEQYF. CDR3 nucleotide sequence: TGTGCCAGCAGCTTACCTCCAACCGGGACAGACCACTACGAGCAGTACTTC.

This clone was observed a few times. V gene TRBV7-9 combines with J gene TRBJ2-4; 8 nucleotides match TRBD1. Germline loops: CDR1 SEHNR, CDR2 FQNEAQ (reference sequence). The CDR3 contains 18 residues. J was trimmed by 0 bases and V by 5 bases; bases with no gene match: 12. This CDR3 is CASSPRDRTLLAKNIQYF. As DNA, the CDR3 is TGTGCCAGCAGCCCGAGGGACAGGACTCTTCTAGCCAAAAACATTCAGTACTTC. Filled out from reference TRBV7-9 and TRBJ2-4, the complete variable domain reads DTGVSQNPRHKITKRGQNVTFRCDPISEHNRLYWYRQTLGQGPEFLTYFQNEAQLEKSRLLSDRFSAERPKGSFSTLEIQRTEQGDSAMYLCASSPRDRTLLAKNIQYFGAGTRLSVL.

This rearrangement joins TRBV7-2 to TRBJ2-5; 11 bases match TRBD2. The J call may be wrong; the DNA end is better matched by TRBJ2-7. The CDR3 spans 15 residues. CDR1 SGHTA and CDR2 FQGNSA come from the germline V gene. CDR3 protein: CASSLIAGGPNEQYF. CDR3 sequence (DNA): TGTGCCAGCAGCCTAATAGCGGGAGGGCCTAACGAGCAGTACTTC.

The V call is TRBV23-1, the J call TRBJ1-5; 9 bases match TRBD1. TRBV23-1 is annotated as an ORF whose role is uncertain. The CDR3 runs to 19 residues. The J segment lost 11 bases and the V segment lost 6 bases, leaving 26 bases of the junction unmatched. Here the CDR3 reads CASSRTGVGQGLRKKSQHF. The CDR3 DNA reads TGCGCCAGCAGCAGAACCGGTGTCGGACAGGGGCTCCGAAAAAAGTCCCAGCATTTT.

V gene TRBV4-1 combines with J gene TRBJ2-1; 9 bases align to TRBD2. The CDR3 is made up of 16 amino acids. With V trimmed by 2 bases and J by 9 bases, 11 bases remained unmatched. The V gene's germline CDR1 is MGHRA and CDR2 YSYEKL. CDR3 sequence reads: CASSQPMGLAGSEQFF. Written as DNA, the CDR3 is TGCGCCAGCAGCCAACCCATGGGGCTAGCGGGGAGTGAGCAGTTCTTC.

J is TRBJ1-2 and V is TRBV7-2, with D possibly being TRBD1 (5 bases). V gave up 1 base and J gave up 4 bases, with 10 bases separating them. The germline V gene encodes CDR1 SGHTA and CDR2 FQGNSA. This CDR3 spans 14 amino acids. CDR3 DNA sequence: TGTGCCAGCAGCTTAGGGACCAGGGCCTATGGCTACACCTTC. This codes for CASSLGTRAYGYTF.

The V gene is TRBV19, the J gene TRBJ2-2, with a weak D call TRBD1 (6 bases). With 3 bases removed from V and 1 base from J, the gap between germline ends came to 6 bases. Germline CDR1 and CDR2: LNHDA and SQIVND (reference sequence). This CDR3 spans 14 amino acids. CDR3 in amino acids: CASSIRGNTGELFF. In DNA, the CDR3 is TGTGCCAGTAGTATCAGGGGGAACACCGGGGAGCTGTTTTTT.

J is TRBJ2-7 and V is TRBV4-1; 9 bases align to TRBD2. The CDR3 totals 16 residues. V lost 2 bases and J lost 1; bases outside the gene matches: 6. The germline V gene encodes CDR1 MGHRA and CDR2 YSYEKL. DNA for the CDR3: TGCGCCAGCAGCCAACATACTAGCGGGCGGTCCTACGAGCAGTACTTC. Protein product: CASSQHTSGRSYEQYF.

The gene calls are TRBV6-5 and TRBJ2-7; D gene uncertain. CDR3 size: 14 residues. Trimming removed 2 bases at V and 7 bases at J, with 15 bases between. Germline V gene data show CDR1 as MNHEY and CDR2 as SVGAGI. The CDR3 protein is CASSYLDGYAEQYF. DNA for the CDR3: TGTGCCAGCAGTTACCTCGACGGGTACGCTGAGCAGTACTTC.